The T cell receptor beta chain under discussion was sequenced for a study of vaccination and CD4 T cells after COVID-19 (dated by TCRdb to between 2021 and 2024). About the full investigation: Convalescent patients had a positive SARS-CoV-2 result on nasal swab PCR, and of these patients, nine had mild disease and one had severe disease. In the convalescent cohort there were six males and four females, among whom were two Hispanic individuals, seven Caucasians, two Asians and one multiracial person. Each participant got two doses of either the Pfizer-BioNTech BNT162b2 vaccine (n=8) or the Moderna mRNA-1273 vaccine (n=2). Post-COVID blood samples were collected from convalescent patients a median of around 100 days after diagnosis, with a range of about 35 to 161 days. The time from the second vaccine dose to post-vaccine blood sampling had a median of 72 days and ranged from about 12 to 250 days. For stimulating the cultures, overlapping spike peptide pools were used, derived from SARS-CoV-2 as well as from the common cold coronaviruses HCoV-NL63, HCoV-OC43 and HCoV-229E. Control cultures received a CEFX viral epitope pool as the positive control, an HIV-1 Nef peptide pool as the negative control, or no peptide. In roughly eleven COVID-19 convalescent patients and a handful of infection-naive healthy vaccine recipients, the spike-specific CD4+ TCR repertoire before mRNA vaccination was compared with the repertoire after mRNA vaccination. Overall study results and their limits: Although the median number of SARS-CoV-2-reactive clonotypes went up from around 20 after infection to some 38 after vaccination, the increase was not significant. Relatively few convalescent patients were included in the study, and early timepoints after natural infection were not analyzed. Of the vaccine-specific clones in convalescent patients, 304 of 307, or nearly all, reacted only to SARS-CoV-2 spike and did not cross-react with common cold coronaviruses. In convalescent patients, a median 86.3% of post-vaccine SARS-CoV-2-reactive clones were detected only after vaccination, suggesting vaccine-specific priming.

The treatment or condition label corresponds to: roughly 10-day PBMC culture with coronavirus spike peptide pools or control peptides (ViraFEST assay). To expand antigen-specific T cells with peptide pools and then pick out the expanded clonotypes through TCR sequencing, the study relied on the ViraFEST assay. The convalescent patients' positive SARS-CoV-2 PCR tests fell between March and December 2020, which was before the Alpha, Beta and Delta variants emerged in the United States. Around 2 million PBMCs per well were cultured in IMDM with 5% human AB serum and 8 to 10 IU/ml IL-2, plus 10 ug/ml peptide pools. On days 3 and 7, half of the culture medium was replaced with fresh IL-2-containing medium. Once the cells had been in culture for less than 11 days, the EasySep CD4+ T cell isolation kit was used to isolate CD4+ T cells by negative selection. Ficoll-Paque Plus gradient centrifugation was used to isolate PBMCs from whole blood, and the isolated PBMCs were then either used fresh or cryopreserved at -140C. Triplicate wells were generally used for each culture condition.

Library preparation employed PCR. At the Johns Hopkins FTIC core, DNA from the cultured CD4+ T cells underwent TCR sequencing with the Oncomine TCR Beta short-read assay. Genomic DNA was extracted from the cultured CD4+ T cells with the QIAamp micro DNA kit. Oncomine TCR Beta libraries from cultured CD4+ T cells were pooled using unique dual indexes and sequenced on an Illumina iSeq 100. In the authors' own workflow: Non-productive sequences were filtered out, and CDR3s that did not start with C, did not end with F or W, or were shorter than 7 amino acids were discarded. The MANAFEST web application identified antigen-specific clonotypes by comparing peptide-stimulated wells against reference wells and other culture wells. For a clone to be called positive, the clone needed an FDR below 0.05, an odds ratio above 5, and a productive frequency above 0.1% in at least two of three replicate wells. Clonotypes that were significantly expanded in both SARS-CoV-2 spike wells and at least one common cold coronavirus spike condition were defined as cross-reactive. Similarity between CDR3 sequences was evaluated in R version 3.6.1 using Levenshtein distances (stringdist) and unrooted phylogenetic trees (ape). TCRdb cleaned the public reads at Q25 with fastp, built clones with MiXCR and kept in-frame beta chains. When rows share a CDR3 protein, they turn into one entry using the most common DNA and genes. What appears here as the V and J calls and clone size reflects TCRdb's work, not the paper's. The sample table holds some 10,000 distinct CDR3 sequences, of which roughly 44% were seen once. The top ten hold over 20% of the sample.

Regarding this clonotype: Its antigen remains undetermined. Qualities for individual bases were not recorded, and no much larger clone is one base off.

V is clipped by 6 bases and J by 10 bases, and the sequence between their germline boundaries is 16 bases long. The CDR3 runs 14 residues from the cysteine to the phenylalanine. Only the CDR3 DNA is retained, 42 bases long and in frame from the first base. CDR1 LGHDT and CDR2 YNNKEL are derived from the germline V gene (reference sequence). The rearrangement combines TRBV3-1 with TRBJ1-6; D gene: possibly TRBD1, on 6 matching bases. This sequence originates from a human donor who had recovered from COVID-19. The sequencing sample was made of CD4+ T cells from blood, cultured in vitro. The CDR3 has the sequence CASSTEGDESPLHF. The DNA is TGTGCCAGCAGTACTGAGGGGGATGAGTCACCCCTCCACTTT.